A single sample gave rise to the 32 T cell receptor beta chains below, sequenced in a study of blood T cell repertoires in COVID-19. Method: immunoSEQ multiplex PCR; TCRdb's copy keeps in-frame clones and lacks some. The sample has about 140,000 clones, 80% seen once. Sequencing was performed on peripheral blood. The source is a man aged 65 to 79 who had recovered from COVID-19.

The J gene is TRBJ2-2, the V gene TRBV4-3, with 7 bases aligning to TRBD1. Germline lookup yields CDR1 LGHNA and CDR2 YSLEER. The CDR3 is 14 amino acids. Losses at the gene ends were 6 bases for V and 5 bases for J; bases not matched to a gene: 6. CDR3 in DNA: TGCGCCAGCAGACAGGGGTGGGGAACCGGGGAGCTGTTTTTT. Translated: CASRQGWGTGELFF.

This rearrangement joins TRBV27 to TRBJ2-1; weak D call: TRBD2 (6 bases). Germline V gene sequence: CDR1 MNHEY, CDR2 SMNVEV (reference sequence). This CDR3 contains 13 residues. The V and J ends lost 5 bases and 8 bases respectively, with 13 bases between them. Written as DNA, the CDR3 is TGTGCCAGCAGTGACTGGGGCGGGGATGAGCAGTTCTTC. Translation: CASSDWGGDEQFF.

This chain joins TRBV9 and TRBJ1-1, with TRBD1 matching 7 bases. V gave up 0 bases and J gave up 0 bases; unmatched junction bases: 5. The germline CDR1 and CDR2 sequences are SGDLS and YYNGEE. The CDR3 totals 16 residues. CDR3 region: CASSVDRGPMNTEAFF. In nucleotides, the CDR3 is TGTGCCAGCAGCGTAGACAGGGGCCCCATGAACACTGAAGCTTTCTTT.

This clone showed up just a few times. The chain recombines TRBV5-5 with TRBJ2-3; D may be TRBD2 (7 bases). Deletions cut 3 bases from V and 1 base from J, with 15 bases between. CDR1 and CDR2 (germline): SGHKS, YYEKEE (reference sequence). CDR3 size: 16 residues. CDR3 nucleotides: TGTGCCAGCAGCTCACTCCGGGGGGCAGGCACAGATACGCAGTATTTT. Protein: CASSSLRGAGTDTQYF.

The rearrangement joins TRBV3-1 (or the pseudogene TRBV3-2) to TRBJ2-1, with TRBD2 matching over 11 bases. The CDR3 has 16 residues. The V gene end was trimmed by 4 bases and the J gene end by 4 bases; junction bases not matched to a gene: 6. Looked up from germline, CDR1 is LGHDT and CDR2 is YNNKEL (reference sequence). In DNA, the CDR3 is TGTGCCAGCAGCCCCGCCGGACTAGCGGGTTACAATGAGCAGTTCTTC. It is translated as CASSPAGLAGYNEQFF.

The rearrangement links TRBV7-9 to TRBJ1-4; D is possibly TRBD1 (6 bases). V was shortened by 5 bases and J by 3 bases, with 13 bases between the two germline ends. The CDR3 covers 15 residues. CDR1 and CDR2 from the germline V gene are SEHNR and FQNEAQ (reference sequence). The CDR3 nucleotides read TGTGCCAGCAGCAACGGACAGACGCCTAATGAAAAACTGTTTTTT. Protein product: CASSNGQTPNEKLFF. The entire variable domain, with the rest obtained from reference TRBV7-9 and TRBJ1-4, is as follows: DTGVSQNPRHKITKRGQNVTFRCDPISEHNRLYWYRQTLGQGPEFLTYFQNEAQLEKSRLLSDRFSAERPKGSFSTLEIQRTEQGDSAMYLCASSNGQTPNEKLFFGSGTQLSVL.

Turning to this clone: One end of the junction fails to match germline, which may point to a read error. CDR3 DNA: TGTGCCAGCAGTATAAAAACTTCTGAATTC. Translating gives CASSIKTSEF. J is TRBJ1-2 and V is TRBV6-5; the D is unclear. The CDR3 covers 10 residues. In germline, CDR1 is MNHEY, CDR2 SVGAGI.

Written as DNA, the CDR3 is TGTGCCAGCAGTTCCCGGACAGGGAACTATGGCTACACCTTC. This encodes CASSSRTGNYGYTF. The chain combines TRBV7-9 with TRBJ1-2; 8 nucleotides line up with TRBD1. CDR1 and CDR2 (germline): SEHNR, FQNEAQ (reference sequence). The CDR3 covers 14 residues. Germline trimming cut 6 bases from V and 2 bases from J; bases unmatched to any gene: 5.

The chain combines TRBV27 with TRBJ2-2, with D possibly matching TRBD2 (5 bases). CDR1 is MNHEY and CDR2 is SMNVEV in the germline V gene (reference sequence). V lost 2 bases, J lost 5 bases, and 9 bases lay in between. The CDR3 is made up of 14 amino acids. CDR3 region: CASSLGLATGELFF. The CDR3 DNA reads as TGTGCCAGCAGTTTAGGACTCGCGACCGGGGAGCTGTTTTTT.

The V call is TRBV7-9, the J call TRBJ1-6, with D possibly being TRBD1 (5 bases). Trimming took 5 bases from V and 10 from J, leaving 18 bases between them. Germline-derived CDR1 and CDR2 are SEHNR and FQNEAQ (reference sequence). This CDR3 is built from 15 residues. This chain's CDR3 is CASSQGRTQGSPLHF. CDR3 nucleotide sequence: TGTGCCAGCAGCCAGGGTCGGACCCAGGGATCACCCCTCCACTTT.

The rearrangement links TRBV6-6 to TRBJ2-2; a weak D match, TRBD2 (6 bases). Germline lookup yields CDR1 MNHNY and CDR2 SVGAGI (reference sequence). The CDR3 covers 15 residues. V was shortened by 6 bases and J by 0 bases, with 11 bases between the two germline ends. CDR3 loop: CASRTGTANTGELFF. CDR3 DNA sequence: TGTGCCAGCAGAACTGGGACTGCGAACACCGGGGAGCTGTTTTTT.

The chain couples TRBV4-2 to TRBJ1-3; no definite D call. The length of the CDR3 is 18 residues. The germline gives CDR1 LGHNA, CDR2 YNFKEQ. The V end was cut by 0 bases, the J end by 0 bases, with 15 bases between. The CDR3 bases are TGTGCCAGCAGCCAAGAACTTACCTTTTCCCTCTCTGGAAACACCATATATTTT. This gives the protein CASSQELTFSLSGNTIYF.

This clone was recorded once. The chain uses TRBV5-3 and TRBJ1-2; D is perhaps TRBD1 (6 bases). TRBV5-3 is sorted into the ORF group, with uncertain function. Between the trimmed V and J ends, which lost 1 base and 7 bases, there was a span of 17 bases. The CDR3 is 15 residues long. The DNA for the CDR3 is TGTGCCAGAAGCTTGTGGGGAACAGGGAATGTTGGCTACACCTTC. Translation: CARSLWGTGNVGYTF.

This rearrangement joins TRBV20-1 to TRBJ1-1; no clear D. Germline V gives CDR1 DFQATT, CDR2 SNEGSKA (reference sequence). Trimming took off 3 bases at V and 2 bases at J, with 10 bases between the two ends. This CDR3 region has 13 residues. The CDR3, as DNA: TGCAGTGCTAGTGCCACTTTCAACACTGAAGCTTTCTTT. This sequence encodes CSASATFNTEAFF.

This clone came up once. This sequence joins TRBV11-1 and TRBJ2-5; 13 nucleotides line up with TRBD2. V shed 4 bases, J shed 4 bases, and the junction held 6 bases outside the gene matches. CDR1 is SGHAT and CDR2 is FQDESV in the germline V gene (reference sequence). CDR3 length: 16 residues. The CDR3 bases are TGTGCCAGCAGCTCGCGGACTAGCGGGAGTACAGAGACCCAGTACTTC. Its protein is CASSSRTSGSTETQYF.

The chain links TRBV7-9 to TRBJ1-5, with unresolved D. This CDR3 spans 12 amino acids. Germline loops: CDR1 SEHNR, CDR2 FQNEAQ (reference sequence). V lost 7 bases to trimming and J lost 9 bases, with 13 bases between them. The CDR3 is CASTRESGPQHF. The DNA of the CDR3 is TGTGCCAGCACCCGGGAGTCGGGGCCCCAGCATTTT.

This rearrangement joins TRBV7-3 to TRBJ2-1; the match to TRBD2 covers 7 bases. The CDR3 length is 14 residues. The germline V gene encodes CDR1 SGHTA and CDR2 FQGTGA. V trimming: 4 bases; J trimming: 8 bases; junction bases outside the gene matches: 8. CDR3 region: CASSYSGGRDEQFF. CDR3 bases: TGTGCCAGCAGCTACTCCGGAGGGAGGGATGAGCAGTTCTTC. Based on the CDR3 plus reference TRBV7-3 and TRBJ2-1, the full variable domain is GAGVSQTPSNKVTEKGKYVELRCDPISGHTALYWYRQSLGQGPEFLIYFQGTGAADDSGLPNDRFFAVRPEGSVSTLKIQRTERGDSAVYLCASSYSGGRDEQFFGPGTRLTVL.

The genes are TRBV5-4 and TRBJ1-2; D is possibly TRBD1 (6 bases). In germline, CDR1 is SGHNT, CDR2 YYREEE (reference sequence). The CDR3 length is 15 residues. Between the trimmed V and J ends, which lost 4 bases and 2 bases, there was a span of 15 bases. CDR3 DNA sequence: TGTGCCAGCAGCAACCGGGACACCATAAACTATGGCTACACCTTC. This translates into CASSNRDTINYGYTF.

This clone was observed a handful of times. The chain couples TRBV23-1 to TRBJ1-1; D remains ambiguous. TRBV23-1 is an ORF, and what it does is uncertain. The V end lost 3 bases, the J end lost 0 bases, and 14 bases lay between the germline ends. The CDR3 extends over 16 amino acids. The CDR3 bases are TGCGCCAGCAGTCATGCTGAGACTCTCATGAACACTGAAGCTTTCTTT. Translating gives CASSHAETLMNTEAFF.

V is TRBV5-1 and J is TRBJ2-7, with no clear D. CDR3 length: 14 amino acids. Germline-derived CDR1 and CDR2 are SGHRS and YFSETQ. Trimming cost V 0 bases and J 0 bases, with 7 bases left between them. As DNA, the CDR3 is TGCGCCAGCAGCTTGGATACAGTCTCCTACGAGCAGTACTTC. Amino acids: CASSLDTVSYEQYF.

This chain links TRBV24-1 with TRBJ2-7; tentatively, D is TRBD1 (5 bases). CDR1 and CDR2 (germline): KGHDR, SFDVKD. The CDR3 is made up of 16 amino acids. Trimming took 3 bases from V and 3 from J, leaving 17 bases between them. The CDR3 loop is CATSDPHPDNHYEQYF. The CDR3 DNA sequence: TGTGCCACCAGTGATCCCCACCCGGACAACCACTACGAGCAGTACTTC.

The rearrangement uses TRBV2 and TRBJ1-3; TRBD1 agrees at 8 bases. The length of the CDR3 is 15 residues. Germline assignment: CDR1 SNHLY and CDR2 FYNNEI. V dropped 5 bases and J dropped 0; count of bases not matched to a gene: 3. CDR3 protein: CASSWTGSSGNTIYF. DNA for the CDR3: TGTGCCAGCAGTTGGACAGGGTCCTCTGGAAACACCATATATTTT.

The chain carries TRBV28 and TRBJ2-7; possibly TRBD2 for D (7 bases). The germline V and J ends were trimmed by 8 bases and 10 bases, with 21 bases remaining between them. There are 13 residues in the CDR3. The germline gives CDR1 MDHEN, CDR2 SYDVKM. The CDR3 DNA is TGTGCCAGCGGGGGGGGCGGTACTAGGCAACAGTACTTC. Protein sequence: CASGGGGTRQQYF.

Of note for this clone: At one end, the junction sequence differs from germline, possibly due to a read error. The gene calls are TRBV2 and TRBJ2-3, with 8 bases aligning to TRBD2. Germline-derived CDR1 and CDR2 are SNHLY and FYNNEI. The CDR3 runs to 12 residues. The CDR3 region is CASSPGTRGKNF. The CDR3, as DNA: TGTGCCAGCAGTCCCGGGACTAGGGGAAAGAATTTT.

This clone was seen a single time. The chain joins TRBV4-1 to TRBJ2-5; D not resolved. The CDR3 loop spans 16 amino acids. Trimming removed 1 base at V and 2 bases at J, with 14 bases between. Per germline, CDR1 MGHRA and CDR2 YSYEKL. Here the CDR3 DNA reads TGCGCCAGCAGCCAAGGAAAAATACAGTCGCAAGAGACCCAGTACTTC. This encodes CASSQGKIQSQETQYF.

This clone was seen just once. This chain links TRBV6-1 with TRBJ2-7; D is uncertain. There are 12 residues in the CDR3. Deletions cut 3 bases from V and 6 bases from J, with 9 bases between. Germline V gives CDR1 MNHNS, CDR2 SASEGT. CDR3 sequence: CASSDSLREQYF. Here the CDR3 DNA reads TGTGCCAGCAGTGATTCGTTGCGCGAGCAGTACTTC.

The rearrangement links TRBV7-5 to TRBJ1-1; no check of the table's D call, TRBD1, against the DNA was made. TRBV7-5 corresponds to a pseudogene. The CDR3 is 15 amino acids. For the CDR3, the DNA is TGTGTCAGAAGCATGCCAGGGGGGTTGAACACTGAAGCTTTCTTT. This sequence encodes CVRSMPGGLNTEAFF.

The rearrangement uses TRBV5-4 and TRBJ2-1; D remains ambiguous. Between the trimmed V and J ends, which lost 4 bases and 1 base, there was a span of 6 bases. Germline CDR1 and CDR2: SGHNT and YYREEE (reference sequence). This CDR3 comprises 13 residues. The CDR3 region has the DNA TGTGCCAGCAGCGACATATCCTACAATGAGCAGTTCTTC. Translation gives CASSDISYNEQFF.

This chain uses TRBV25-1 with TRBJ1-1; D is unclear. This CDR3 region has 11 residues. Germline lookup yields CDR1 MGHDK and CDR2 SYGVNS. V dropped 6 bases and J dropped 6 bases, with 8 bases sitting between them. In DNA form, the CDR3 reads TGTGCCAGCAGGAGGGTAGCTGAAGCTTTCTTT. It encodes CASRRVAEAFF.

This CDR3 reads CASSLDTQGDTEAFF. CDR3 coding DNA: TGTGCCAGCAGTTTAGATACCCAGGGGGACACTGAAGCTTTCTTT. The chain is built from TRBV2 and TRBJ1-1; TRBD1 aligns across 7 bases. The CDR3 totals 15 residues. The V and J ends lost 5 bases and 3 bases, in that order; junction bases with no gene match: 9. CDR1 and CDR2 (germline): SNHLY, FYNNEI.

The chain is built from TRBV7-9 and TRBJ2-6; 10 bases fit TRBD1. Germline V gene sequence: CDR1 SEHNR, CDR2 FQNEAQ (reference sequence). The CDR3 is 17 amino acids. Trimming removed 5 bases from V and 0 bases from J; junction bases left unmatched: 4. The CDR3 loop is CASSLRDRGSGANVLTF. The DNA for the CDR3 is TGTGCCAGCAGCCTCCGGGACAGGGGCTCTGGGGCCAACGTCCTGACTTTC.

V is TRBV18 and J is TRBJ2-2; 14 positions match TRBD2. From germline, CDR1 is KGHSH and CDR2 LQKENI. V trimming: 4 bases; J trimming: 1 base; junction bases outside the gene matches: 5. The CDR3 loop spans 18 amino acids. CDR3 amino acids: CASSLGLAGEKNTGELFF. Written as DNA, the CDR3 is TGTGCCAGCTCACTGGGACTAGCGGGAGAAAAGAACACCGGGGAGCTGTTTTTT.